This T cell receptor beta chain came from a study of radiotherapy plus CTLA-4 blockade in lung cancer. Here immunoSEQ multiplex PCR was the method, and the copy in TCRdb shows in-frame clones only, minus some. This sample has about 93,000 clones, with around 90% found just once. CDR3 size: 13 residues. V was shortened by 2 bases and J by 4 bases, with 9 bases between the two germline ends. CDR1 and CDR2 (germline): GTSNPN, SVGIG (reference sequence). The specimen was peripheral blood, collected from a patient treated with radiotherapy plus ipilimumab. This chain joins TRBV30 and TRBJ1-5, with D possibly being TRBD1 (5 bases). This clonotype originated in a human donor with non-small cell lung cancer that progressed on radiotherapy plus ipilimumab. CDR3 in DNA: TGTGCCTGGAGTACGACAGAAAATCAGCCCCAGCATTTT. Protein: CAWSTTENQPQHF.